This paragraph reports one TCR beta chain. Its target is unknown. Assay used: immunoSEQ multiplex PCR; TCRdb lists only in-frame clones, some missing. The repertoire includes around 300,000 clones, 80% to 90% of them detected once, and roughly 10% sits in the top ten. Treatment noted: 19 received Ad26.COV2.S at low or high dose, single or two shots; 5 received placebo; per-sample allocation not given. Specimen acquisition occurred on day 63 following the initial vaccine or placebo injection. An Ad26 vector that expressed Wuhan-strain SARS-CoV-2 spike constituted the vaccine. The data stem from a study of Ad26.COV2.S vaccination and SARS-CoV-2 variants. In the study overall: Enrollment placed the donor in the COV1001 Ad26.COV2.S trial arm. Study-level points and caveats: Placebo recipients trailed vaccine recipients in spike-specific TCR breadth. Across vaccine and placebo recipients, the breadth of non-spike TCRs was similar.

CDR1 and CDR2 (germline): LGHNA, YSLEER. Between the trimmed V and J ends, which lost 2 bases and 1 base, there was a span of 9 bases. The CDR3 totals 15 residues. This rearrangement joins TRBV4-3 to TRBJ2-1; D gene uncertain. This TCR was sampled from a person between 18 and 59 years old who received the Ad26.COV2.S COVID-19 vaccine or a placebo. Sequenced here: peripheral blood, sampled in a trial of Ad26.COV2.S vaccine versus placebo. Here the CDR3 reads CASSQLVLSYNEQFF. The CDR3 DNA follows: TGCGCCAGCAGCCAACTAGTACTGTCCTACAATGAGCAGTTCTTC.